This T cell receptor beta chain was recorded in a study of control samples from healthy donors and cancer patients (dated by TCRdb to 2020 to 2022). Libraries came from the immunoSEQ multiplex PCR assay. In TCRdb, the immuneACCESS table is reduced to in-frame sequences with V and J assigned. These tables do not hold every clone; where another copy was compared, an unresolved V gene accounts for under half, and the others remain unexplained. The sample table lists about 100,000 clones, over 85% of them with a count of one. Around 3% of the sample belongs to the ten largest clones. Note on this clone: Its antigen has not been determined. Base qualities were left out, and no much larger clone turns up one base away.

The sample was blood. This TCR came from a human donor in good health. The donor label of this sample is uncertain.

DNA sequence: TGTGCCTGTACCATGAGCACTGAAGCTTTCTTT. The translation is CACTMSTEAFF. The chain links TRBV30 with TRBJ1-1; a confident D gene designation cannot be given. The CDR3, cysteine through phenylalanine, is 11 amino acids long. Solely the CDR3 DNA is kept, with 33 bases framed from the first base. Per the germline V gene (reference sequence), GTSNPN is the CDR1 and SVGIG is the CDR2. Deletion took 6 bases off V and 4 bases off J, with a span of 9 bases between the germline ends. Where the CDR3 stops, the reference TRBV30 and TRBJ1-1 genes take over; the full variable domain is SQTIHQWPATLVQPVGSPLSLECTVEGTSNPNLYWYRQAAGRGLQLLFYSVGIGQISSEVPQNLSASRPQDRQFILSSKKLLLSDSGFYLCACTMSTEAFFGQGTRLTVV.